The next 23 T cell receptor beta chains were all read from a single sample in a study of blood T cell repertoires in COVID-19. Here immunoSEQ multiplex PCR was the method, and the copy in TCRdb shows in-frame clones only, minus some. Of 390,000 or so clones in the sample, approximately 87% were seen once. Sequenced sample: PBMCs or T cells enriched from blood (not recorded which). These receptors were obtained from a woman aged 50 to 65 who had recovered from COVID-19.

This clone came up a few times. V usage is TRBV27 and J usage is TRBJ1-5, with D unclear. Germline values: CDR1 MNHEY, CDR2 SMNVEV (reference sequence). Between the trimmed V and J ends, which lost 3 bases and 4 bases, there was a span of 10 bases. The CDR3 loop spans 14 amino acids. This CDR3 reads CASSFGDLNQPQHF. The CDR3 DNA follows: TGTGCCAGCAGTTTTGGTGATCTAAATCAGCCCCAGCATTTT.

The sample holds a few counts of this clone. The chain joins TRBV18 to TRBJ1-3; D gene ambiguous. Germline loops: CDR1 KGHSH, CDR2 LQKENI. V dropped 2 bases and J dropped 0 bases, with 8 bases sitting between them. The CDR3 sequence is 15 residues long. This chain's CDR3 is CASSPLSVSGNTIYF. The CDR3 DNA follows: TGTGCCAGCTCACCATTGTCAGTCTCTGGAAACACCATATATTTT.

The V call is TRBV5-1, the J call TRBJ1-2, with TRBD1 matching over 11 bases. V lost 4 bases to trimming and J lost 9 bases; unmatched junction nucleotides: 11. Per the germline V gene, CDR1 is SGHRS and CDR2 is YFSETQ. This CDR3 has 15 amino acids. The CDR3 loop is CASSETPGQGVSYTF. The CDR3 DNA is TGCGCCAGCAGCGAGACACCGGGACAGGGGGTCAGCTACACCTTC. Full variable domain (remainder filled in from reference TRBV5-1 and TRBJ1-2): KAGVTQTPRYLIKTRGQQVTLSCSPISGHRSVSWYQQTPGQGLQFLFEYFSETQRNKGNFPGRFSGRQFSNSRSEMNVSTLELGDSALYLCASSETPGQGVSYTFGSGTRLTVV.

This clone showed up just once. The rearrangement links TRBV4-3 to TRBJ1-2; D not certain. This CDR3 region has 13 residues. V was trimmed by 0 bases and J by 4 bases, leaving 6 bases between them. Germline CDR1 LGHNA, CDR2 YSLEER. CDR3 residues: CASSQDSFYGYTF. The DNA for the CDR3 is TGCGCCAGCAGCCAAGACTCTTTCTATGGCTACACCTTC.

The V call is TRBV4-1, the J call TRBJ2-1; 7 bases align to TRBD2. CDR1 is MGHRA and CDR2 is YSYEKL in the germline V gene. The CDR3 contains 15 residues. The V segment lost 3 bases and the J segment 4 bases; nucleotides outside the gene matches: 6. The CDR3 loop reads CASSHDGEGYNEQFF. In DNA form, the CDR3 reads TGCGCCAGCAGCCATGATGGGGAGGGGTACAATGAGCAGTTCTTC.

The chain uses TRBV2 and TRBJ2-5, with 14 bases lining up with TRBD2. The CDR3 consists of 14 residues. Germline values: CDR1 SNHLY, CDR2 FYNNEI. The J segment lost 4 bases and the V segment lost 8 bases, leaving 3 bases of the junction unmatched. CDR3 nucleotides: TGTGCCAGCGGGGGACTAGCGGGGGCAGAGACCCAGTACTTC. Its translation is CASGGLAGAETQYF.

This clone was observed a handful of times. The chain links TRBV9 to TRBJ1-5; unclear D gene. The CDR3 has 15 residues. V dropped 6 bases and J dropped 7 bases, with 20 bases sitting between them. Germline V gene data show CDR1 as SGDLS and CDR2 as YYNGEE. The CDR3 region has the DNA TGTGCCAGCACCCCTACGGTGGGCTCGGGGCAGCCCCAGCATTTT. Translated, it gives CASTPTVGSGQPQHF.

The CDR3 is CASWGGSGHNSPLHF. The DNA of the CDR3 is TGTGCCAGCTGGGGAGGGTCAGGCCATAATTCACCCCTCCACTTT. V is TRBV6-5 and J is TRBJ1-6; D is ambiguous. The V end lost 8 bases, the J end lost 5 bases, and 16 bases lay between the germline ends. Germline values: CDR1 MNHEY, CDR2 SVGAGI. CDR3 size: 15 residues.

The chain has TRBV6-1 and TRBJ1-1, with D perhaps TRBD1 (5 bases). Germline loops: CDR1 MNHNS, CDR2 SASEGT. CDR3 size: 14 residues. V lost 3 bases to trimming and J lost 4 bases, with 12 bases between them. CDR3 DNA: TGTGCCAGCAGTGAGTGGGGGGGAAGCACTGAAGCTTTCTTT. It encodes CASSEWGGSTEAFF.

Only one count was recorded for this clone. The CDR3 DNA reads TGTGCCAGCAGCTTGACGCGGGGCTCTGGAAACACCATATATTTT. This codes for CASSLTRGSGNTIYF. V usage is TRBV5-4 and J usage is TRBJ1-3, with unresolved D. The CDR3 spans 15 residues. Trimming removed 1 base from V and 0 bases from J, with 8 bases in between. Per the germline V gene, CDR1 is SGHNT and CDR2 is YYREEE (reference sequence).

The genes are TRBV27 and TRBJ2-7; D perhaps matches TRBD1 (5 bases). Germline V gene sequence: CDR1 MNHEY, CDR2 SMNVEV (reference sequence). CDR3 length: 14 residues. The V gene lost 7 bases and the J gene lost 5 bases, with 18 bases spanning the gap. CDR3 protein: CASNFLNRFHEQYF. In DNA form, the CDR3 reads TGTGCCAGCAACTTCCTAAACAGGTTTCACGAGCAGTACTTC.

There are a few counts of this clone. V and J are TRBV5-4 and TRBJ2-5; a weak D match, TRBD1 (6 bases). Trimming stripped 4 bases from V and 5 bases from J, with 15 bases between. Germline lookup yields CDR1 SGHNT and CDR2 YYREEE (reference sequence). The CDR3 is 14 amino acids. The DNA for the CDR3 is TGTGCCAGCAGCCCACAGGGCCGTGGGGAGACCCAGTACTTC. This encodes CASSPQGRGETQYF.

A word on this clone: A read error may account for a junction end that differs from germline. This chain links TRBV5-1 with TRBJ1-4, with TRBD1 matching 7 bases. The CDR3 covers 14 residues. Germline V CDR1 and CDR2: SGHRS, YFSETQ. The CDR3 DNA reads as TGCGCCAGCAGCCTATCGGGACAGCCAAACCCATTTACTTTT. Translating gives CASSLSGQPNPFTF.

Notes on this clone: The limits of the CDR3 on the DNA are not certain, so only TCRdb's listed CDR3 is given. This chain connects TRBV28 to TRBJ1-5. Germline values: CDR1 MDHEN, CDR2 SYDVKM. The CDR3 extends over 19 residues, inclusive of both ends. The CDR3 loop reads CASSPRIRSGGIAISPSIF.

This chain joins TRBV23-1 and TRBJ2-7; maybe TRBD2 (5 bases). TRBV23-1 is recorded as an ORF, its role being uncertain. V was cut by 7 bases and J by 3 bases, with 19 bases left in between. The CDR3 is made up of 15 amino acids. This chain's CDR3 is CASNPLSGFSYEQYF. CDR3 in DNA: TGCGCCAGCAATCCTCTCAGCGGATTCAGCTACGAGCAGTACTTC.

The chain is built from TRBV7-2 and TRBJ1-3, with D hard to call. The germline V gene has CDR1 SGHTA and CDR2 FQGNSA. The CDR3 length is 16 residues. V dropped 1 base and J dropped 0 bases, with 10 bases sitting between them. For the CDR3, the DNA is TGTGCCAGCAGCTTAGTGTTCGCCGGCTCTGGAAACACCATATATTTT. This gives the protein CASSLVFAGSGNTIYF.

The chain carries TRBV27 and TRBJ2-7, with 7 bases aligning to TRBD1. Germline V CDR1 and CDR2: MNHEY, SMNVEV (reference sequence). V was pared by 6 bases and J by 5 bases, with 10 bases of the junction left unmatched. This CDR3 has 14 amino acids. The CDR3 loop reads CASRITTGTHEQYF. DNA for the CDR3: TGTGCCAGCAGGATTACGACAGGGACCCACGAGCAGTACTTC.

The genes are TRBV19 and TRBJ2-7, with 8 bases that match TRBD1. CDR3 length: 15 residues. The V gene end was trimmed by 7 bases and the J gene end by 2 bases; junction bases not matched to a gene: 10. Germline V gene data show CDR1 as LNHDA and CDR2 as SQIVND (reference sequence). The CDR3 loop is CASTNGDRPAYEQYF. The DNA of the CDR3 is TGTGCCAGTACGAATGGGGACAGGCCAGCCTACGAGCAGTACTTC.

The rearrangement uses TRBV3-1 (or the pseudogene TRBV3-2) and TRBJ2-7, with TRBD2 identical over 8 bases. V lost 1 base and J lost 1; bases outside the gene matches: 3. The CDR3 is 15 residues long. Germline values: CDR1 LGHDT, CDR2 YNNKEL (reference sequence). The chain's CDR3 is CASSQGSGGSYEQYF. The CDR3, as DNA: TGTGCCAGCAGCCAAGGGAGCGGGGGTTCCTACGAGCAGTACTTC.

V usage is TRBV7-8 and J usage is TRBJ2-7, with D tentatively TRBD2 (5 bases). V was trimmed by 1 base and J by 3 bases, leaving 7 bases between them. The length of the CDR3 is 13 residues. Germline loops: CDR1 SGHVS, CDR2 FQNEAQ. CDR3 region: CASSLVRGYEQYF. The CDR3 DNA sequence: TGTGCCAGCAGCTTAGTACGGGGCTACGAGCAGTACTTC.

The table lists this clone with a count of one. The chain joins TRBV4-1 to TRBJ2-5; perhaps TRBD2 as D (6 bases). V lost 1 base and J 5 bases, leaving 20 bases between the germline ends. The germline V gene has CDR1 MGHRA and CDR2 YSYEKL. The CDR3 runs 17 residues. CDR3 nucleotide sequence: TGCGCCAGCAGCCAAGGGGGAATGTGGAGGGCGCGGGAGACCCAGTACTTC. Amino acids: CASSQGGMWRARETQYF.

This chain uses TRBV7-9 with TRBJ2-7; TRBD1 aligns across 11 bases. Germline CDR1 is SEHNR and CDR2 is FQNEAQ (reference sequence). J was trimmed by 5 bases and V by 2 bases; bases with no gene match: 11. The CDR3 runs 17 residues. CDR3 amino acids: CASSLWGTGGYSDEQYF. The CDR3, as DNA: TGTGCCAGCAGCTTATGGGGGACAGGGGGATACTCGGACGAGCAGTACTTC.

This clone was picked up a small number of times. The gene calls are TRBV7-9 and TRBJ2-7; 8 nucleotides line up with TRBD2. Germline V gene lookup returns CDR1 SEHNR and CDR2 FQNEAQ (reference sequence). The CDR3 contains 15 residues. V shed 1 base, J shed 3 bases, and the junction held 5 bases outside the gene matches. The CDR3 region is CASSLVKSGSYEQYF. CDR3 nucleotides: TGTGCCAGCAGCTTAGTTAAAAGCGGGAGCTACGAGCAGTACTTC.